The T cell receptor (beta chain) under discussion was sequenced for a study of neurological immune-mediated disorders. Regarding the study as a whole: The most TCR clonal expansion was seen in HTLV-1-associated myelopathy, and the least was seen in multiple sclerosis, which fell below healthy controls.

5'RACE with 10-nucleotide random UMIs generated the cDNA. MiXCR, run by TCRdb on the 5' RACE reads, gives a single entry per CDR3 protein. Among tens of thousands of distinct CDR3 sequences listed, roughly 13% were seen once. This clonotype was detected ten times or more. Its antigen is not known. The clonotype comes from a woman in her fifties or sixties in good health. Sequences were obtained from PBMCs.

The CDR3 region is CASSGLGLARTDTQYF. DNA for the CDR3: TGTGCCAGCAGTGGCCTGGGACTAGCCCGCACAGATACGCAGTATTTT. The genes are TRBV6-1 and TRBJ2-3, with 9 nucleotides matching TRBD2. Germline CDR1 is MNHNS and CDR2 is SASEGT. CDR3 length equals 16 residues. The trim removed 4 bases at V and 1 base at J, leaving 6 bases unmatched.